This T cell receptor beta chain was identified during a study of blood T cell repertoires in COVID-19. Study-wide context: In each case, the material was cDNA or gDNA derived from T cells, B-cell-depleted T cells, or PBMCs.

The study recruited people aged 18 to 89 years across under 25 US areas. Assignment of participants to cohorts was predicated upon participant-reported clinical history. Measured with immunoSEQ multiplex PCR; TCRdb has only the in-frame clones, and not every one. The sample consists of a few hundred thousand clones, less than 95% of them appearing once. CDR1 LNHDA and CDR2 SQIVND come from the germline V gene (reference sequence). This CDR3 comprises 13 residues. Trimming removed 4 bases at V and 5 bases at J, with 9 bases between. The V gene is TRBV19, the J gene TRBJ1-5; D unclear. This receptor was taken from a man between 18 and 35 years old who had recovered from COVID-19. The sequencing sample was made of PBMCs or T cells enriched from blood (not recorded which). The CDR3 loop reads CASSSIVDQPQHF. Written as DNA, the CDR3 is TGTGCCAGTAGTAGTATAGTTGATCAGCCCCAGCATTTT.